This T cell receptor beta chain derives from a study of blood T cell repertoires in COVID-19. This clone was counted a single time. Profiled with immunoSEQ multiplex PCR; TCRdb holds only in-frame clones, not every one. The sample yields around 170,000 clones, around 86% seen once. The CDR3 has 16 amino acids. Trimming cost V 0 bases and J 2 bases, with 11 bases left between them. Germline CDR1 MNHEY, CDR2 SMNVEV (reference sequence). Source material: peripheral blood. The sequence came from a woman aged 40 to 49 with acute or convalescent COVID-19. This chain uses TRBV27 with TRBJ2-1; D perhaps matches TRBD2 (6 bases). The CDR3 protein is CASSLSAGFAYNEQFF. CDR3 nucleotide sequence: TGTGCCAGCAGTTTATCGGCGGGGTTCGCCTACAATGAGCAGTTCTTC.